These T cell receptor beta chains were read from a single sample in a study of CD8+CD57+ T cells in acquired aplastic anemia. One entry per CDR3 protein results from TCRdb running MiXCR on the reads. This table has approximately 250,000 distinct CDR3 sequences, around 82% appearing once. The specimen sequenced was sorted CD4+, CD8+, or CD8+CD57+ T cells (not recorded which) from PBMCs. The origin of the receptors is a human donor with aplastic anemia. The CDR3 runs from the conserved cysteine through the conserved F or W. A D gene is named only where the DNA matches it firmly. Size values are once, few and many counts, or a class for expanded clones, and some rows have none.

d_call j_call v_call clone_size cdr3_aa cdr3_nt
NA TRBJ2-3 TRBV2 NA CASGDGAAEPHYF TGTGCCAGCGGGGACGGGGCAGCAGAGCCGCATTATTTT
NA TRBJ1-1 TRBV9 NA CASSAGPSGKDAPFF TGTGCCAGCAGCGCAGGGCCTAGCGGAAAAGATGCGCCTTTCTTT
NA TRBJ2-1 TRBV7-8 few CASSLAGRPDTQYEQFF TGTGCCAGCAGCTTAGCGGGGCGTCCCGATACGCAGTATGAGCAGTTCTTC
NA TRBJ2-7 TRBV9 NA CASSPCLAGYYTYF TGCGCCAGCAGCCCCTGCCTTGCAGGTTACTACACCTACTTC
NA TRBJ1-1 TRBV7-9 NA CASSFQLSGGSDAFF TGTGCCAGCAGCTTTCAACTAAGCGGGGGGAGCGATGCTTTCTTT
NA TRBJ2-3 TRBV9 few CASSLVDTQYF TGTGCCAGCAGTTTGGTTGATACGCAGTATTTT
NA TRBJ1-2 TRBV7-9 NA CASSLGQTNYGYTF TGTGCCAGCAGCTTAGGACAGACTAACTATGGCTACACCTTC
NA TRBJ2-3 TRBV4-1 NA CASSQVFGPDTQYF TGTGCCAGCAGCCAGGTTTTTGGCCCAGATACGCAGTATTTT
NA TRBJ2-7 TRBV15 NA CATSRDSDTETQYF TGTGCCACCAGCAGAGACAGCGACACAGAGACGCAGTACTTC
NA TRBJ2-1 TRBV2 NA CASSETSGTNNEQLF TGTGCCAGCAGCGAAACGAGCGGGACAAACAATGAGCAGCTCTTC
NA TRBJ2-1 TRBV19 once CASSPGGRAYHPQHF TGTGCCAGTAGTCCCGGGGGCCGAGCTTACCATCCCCAGCACTTC
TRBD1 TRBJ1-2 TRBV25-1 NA CASRQGAAGYTF TGTGCCAGCAGACAGGGGGCAGCTGGCTACACCTTC
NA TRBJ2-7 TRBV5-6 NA CASSHTDVSEQYF TGTGCCAGCAGCCATACAGACGTTTCCGAGCAGTACTTC
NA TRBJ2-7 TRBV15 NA CASSRARGLDTQYF TGTGCCAGCAGCAGAGCGAGAGGGCTCGATACGCAGTACTTC
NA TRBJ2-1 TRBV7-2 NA CASSLRTANNEQFF TGTGCCAGCAGCCTCCGGACAGCGAACAATGAGCAGTTCTTC
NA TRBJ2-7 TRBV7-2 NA CASSLMGSSSYEQYF TGTGCCAGCAGCTTAATGGGGAGTAGCTCCTACGAGCAGTACTTC
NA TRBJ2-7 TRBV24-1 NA CATSDPGVPYEQYF TGTGCCACCAGTGATCCCGGTGTTCCCTACGAGCAGTACTTC
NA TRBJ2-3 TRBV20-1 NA CSSRGGDGGTDTQYF TGCAGTTCTAGAGGCGGGGACGGGGGCACAGATACGCAGTATTTT
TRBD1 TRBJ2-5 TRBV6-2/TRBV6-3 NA CASSSADREETQYF TGTGCCAGCAGTTCCGCGGACAGGGAAGAGACCCAGTACTTC
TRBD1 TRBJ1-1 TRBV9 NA CASSVTGDRQGGNTEAFF TGTGCCAGCAGCGTGACAGGGGACCGACAGGGAGGAAACACTGAAGCTTTCTTT
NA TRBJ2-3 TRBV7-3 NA CASSAQSTDTQYFF NA
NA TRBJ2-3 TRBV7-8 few CASSPSTSSTSGRF NA
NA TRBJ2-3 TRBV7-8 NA CASSLAGRPETQF TGTGCCAGCAGCTTAGCGGGAAGACCCGAGACGCAGTTT
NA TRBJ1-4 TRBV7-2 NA CASSLAGGRHTQYLFF TGTGCCAGCAGCTTAGCGGGAGGGCGCCATACGCAGTATCTGTTTTTT
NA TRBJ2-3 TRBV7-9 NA CASSFTRVKAGDTQYF TGTGCCAGCAGCTTTACTAGGGTAAAGGCCGGGGATACGCAGTATTTT
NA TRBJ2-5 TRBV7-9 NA CASSFGQGAETQFF NA
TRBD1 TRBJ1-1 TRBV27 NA CASSSQRGQTEAFF TGTGCCAGCAGTTCCCAAAGGGGGCAAACTGAAGCTTTCTTT
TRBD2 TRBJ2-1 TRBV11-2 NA CASSWERSGGGDEQFF TGTGCCAGCAGCTGGGAAAGAAGCGGGGGGGGCGATGAGCAGTTCTTC
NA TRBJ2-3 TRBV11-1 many CASSFQRSDTQYF TGTGCCAGCAGCTTTCAAAGAAGCGATACGCAGTATTTT
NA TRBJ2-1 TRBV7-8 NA CASSLAAAGDKQFF TGTGCCAGCAGCTTAGCTGCAGCGGGCGATAAGCAGTTCTTC
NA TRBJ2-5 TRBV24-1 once CATSDPGVMETQYF TGTGCCACCAGTGATCCAGGGGTTATGGAGACCCAGTACTTC
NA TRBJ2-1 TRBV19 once CATKRVGENEQFF TGTGCCACGAAAAGGGTGGGAGAGAATGAGCAGTTCTTC
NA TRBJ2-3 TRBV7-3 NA CASSAGGGGIDTQYF TGTGCCAGCAGCGCCGGGGGTGGCGGAATAGATACGCAGTATTTT
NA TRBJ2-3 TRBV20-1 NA CSARPRYEITDTQYF TGCAGTGCTAGACCAAGATACGAGATCACAGATACGCAGTATTTT
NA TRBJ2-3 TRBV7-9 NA CASSFERSAGTDEF TGTGCCAGCAGCTTTGAAAGAAGCGCCGGGACCGATGAGTTT
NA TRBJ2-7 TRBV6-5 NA CASSLAGQANLAEQYF TGTGCCAGCAGCTTAGCGGGACAGGCGAACCTGGCCGAGCAGTACTTC
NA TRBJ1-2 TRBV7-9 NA CASSLVPGELDFGTF TGTGCCAGCAGCTTAGTACCCGGGGAGCTGGATTTTGGCACCTTC
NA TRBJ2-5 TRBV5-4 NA CASSGGGDQETQYF TGTGCCAGCAGTGGAGGGGGGGACCAAGAGACCCAGTACTTC
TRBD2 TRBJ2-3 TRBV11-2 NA CASSRGGASDTQYF TGTGCCAGCAGCCGCGGGGGGGCGTCCGATACGCAGTATTTT
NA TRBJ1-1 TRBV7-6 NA CASSLDRFNEQFFFF TGTGCCAGCAGCTTAGATAGGTTCAATGAGCAGTTCTTCTTCTTT
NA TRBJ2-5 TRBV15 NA CATSRGSSEPGTQYF TGTGCCACCAGCAGGGGCTCCAGCGAACCAGGGACCCAGTACTTC
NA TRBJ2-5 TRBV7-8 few CATSIASGHDTQYF TGTGCCACCAGCATAGCCAGCGGTCACGATACCCAGTATTTC
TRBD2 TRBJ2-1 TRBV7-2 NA CASSYASGPEDEQQFF TGTGCCAGCAGCTATGCTAGCGGTCCCGAGGATGAGCAGCAGTTCTTC
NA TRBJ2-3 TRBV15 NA CATSGRGPDTQYF TGTGCCACCAGCGGCCGGGGCCCAGATACGCAGTATTTT
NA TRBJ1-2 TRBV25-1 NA CASSFAGHGYTF TGTGCCAGCAGTTTCGCTGGCCATGGCTACACCTTC
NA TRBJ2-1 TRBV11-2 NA CASRETGTNEQFF TGTGCCAGCAGGGAAACAGGGACAAATGAGCAGTTCTTC
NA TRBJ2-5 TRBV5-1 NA CASSEGSVDYQETQYF TGTGCCAGCAGCGAAGGCAGCGTGGACTACCAAGAGACCCAGTACTTC
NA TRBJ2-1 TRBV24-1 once CATSENGRDSGEQSF TGTGCCACCAGTGAGAACGGGAGAGATTCTGGTGAGCAGTCCTTC
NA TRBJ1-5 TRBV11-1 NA CASSLAPNRPQHF TGTGCCAGCAGCTTGGCCCCTAACAGGCCCCAGCATTTT
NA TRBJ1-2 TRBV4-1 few CASSGGYTF TGCGCCAGCAGCGGGGGCTACACCTTC
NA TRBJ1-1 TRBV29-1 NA CSVSPTGNTEAFF TGCAGCGTATCCCCGACAGGGAACACTGAAGCTTTCTTT
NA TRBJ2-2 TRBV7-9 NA CASSIGPRTTGEPFF TGTGCCAGCAGCATAGGGCCCAGGACTACCGGAGAGCCGTTTTTT
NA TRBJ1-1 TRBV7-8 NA CASSLDLSENTQAFF TGTGCCAGCAGCTTAGATCTGTCAGAGAACACTCAAGCTTTCTTT
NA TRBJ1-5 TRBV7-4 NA CASNGSRETQPLRF TGTGCCAGCAATGGGTCTAGGGAGACTCAGCCCTTGCGGTTT
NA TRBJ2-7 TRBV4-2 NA CASSQWRQATYEQYF TGTGCCAGCAGCCAATGGCGACAGGCAACCTACGAGCAGTACTTC
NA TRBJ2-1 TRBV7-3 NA CASSSSGNSGETQFF TGTGCCAGCAGCTCCTCAGGCAACTCGGGGGAGACGCAGTTCTTC
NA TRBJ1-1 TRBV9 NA CASSPQQGAVTESFF TGTGCCAGCAGCCCCCAACAAGGGGCGGTTACGGAGTCTTTCTTT
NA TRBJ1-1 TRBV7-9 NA CASSLDLTYSTEAFF TGTGCCAGCAGCTTAGATCTGACATACAGCACTGAAGCTTTCTTT
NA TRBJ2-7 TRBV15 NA CATSMRPYEQYF TGTGCCACCAGCATGAGACCCTACGAGCAGTACTTC